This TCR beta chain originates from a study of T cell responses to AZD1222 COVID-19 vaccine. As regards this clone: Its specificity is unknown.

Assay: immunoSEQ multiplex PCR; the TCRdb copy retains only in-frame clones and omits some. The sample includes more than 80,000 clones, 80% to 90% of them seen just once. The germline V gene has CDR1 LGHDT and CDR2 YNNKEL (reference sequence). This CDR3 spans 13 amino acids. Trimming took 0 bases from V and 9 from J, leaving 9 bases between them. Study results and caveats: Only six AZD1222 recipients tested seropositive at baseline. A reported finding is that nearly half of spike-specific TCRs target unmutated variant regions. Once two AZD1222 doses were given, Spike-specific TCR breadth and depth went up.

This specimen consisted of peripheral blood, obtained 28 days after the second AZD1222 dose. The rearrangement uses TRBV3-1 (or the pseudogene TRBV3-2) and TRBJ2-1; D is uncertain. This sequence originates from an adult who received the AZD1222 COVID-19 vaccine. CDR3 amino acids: CASSQDGSGEQFF. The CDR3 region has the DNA TGTGCCAGCAGCCAAGACGGTTCGGGTGAGCAGTTCTTC.